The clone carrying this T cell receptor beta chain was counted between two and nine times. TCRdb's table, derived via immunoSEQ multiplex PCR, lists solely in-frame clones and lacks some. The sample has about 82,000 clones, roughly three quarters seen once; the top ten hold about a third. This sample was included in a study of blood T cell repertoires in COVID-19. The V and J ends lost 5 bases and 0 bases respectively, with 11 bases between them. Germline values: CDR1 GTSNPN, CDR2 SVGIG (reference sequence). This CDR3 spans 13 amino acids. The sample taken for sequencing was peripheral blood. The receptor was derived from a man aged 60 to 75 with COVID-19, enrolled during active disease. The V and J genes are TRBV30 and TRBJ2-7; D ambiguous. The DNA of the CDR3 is TGTGCCTGGGTATTACCGAGCTCCTACGAGCAGTACTTC. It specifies CAWVLPSSYEQYF.